This TCR beta chain was identified in a study of T cells in Graves' hyperthyroidism and ophthalmopathy. This clonotype has just a few counts. Its target is not known. Study-level findings and limits: Most thyroid clonotypes that were expanded above 0.001 also turned up in blood.

The V end lost 6 bases, the J end lost 3 bases, and 20 bases lay between the germline ends. Germline CDR1 LNHDA, CDR2 SQIVND (reference sequence). There are 16 residues in the CDR3. TCR beta CDR3 regions were amplified from RNA transcripts. The TCR CDR3 was amplified in a first-round RT-PCR using the HTBI primer set. TCRdb used MiXCR to reprocess the multiplex PCR reads, holding one entry per CDR3 protein. The top ten clones hold around 9.2% of a sample with about 360,000 distinct CDR3 sequences, 13% of them seen once. Graves' hyperthyroidism is called stable when ophthalmopathy does not progress within 18 months. Patients were excluded for uncontrolled infection, other autoimmune disease, pregnancy or lactation. PBMCs were derived from around 10 ml fresh peripheral blood.

The clonotype comes from a woman aged 18-29 years with Graves' hyperthyroidism. This chain connects TRBV19 to TRBJ1-2; perhaps TRBD1 as D (5 bases). Material: blood. The CDR3 loop is CASRDTGTPGDYGYTF. In DNA, the CDR3 is TGTGCCAGTAGGGACACCGGGACCCCCGGGGACTATGGCTACACCTTC.